This TCR beta chain is from a study of graft-versus-host responses after intestinal transplantation. Overall study findings and caveats: Among circulating GvH clones, peak levels were associated with early post-transplant declines in HvG clones. Some GvH clones appeared in ileal mucosa or blood before recipient bone marrow. Some patients had graft-donor T cell macrochimerism, and their allografts showed high graft-versus-host to host-versus-graft clonal ratios.

Sequencing was performed with immunoSEQ multiplex PCR; in TCRdb, only in-frame clones are kept and a portion is missing. The repertoire holds more than 95,000 clones, with approximately 93% as singletons. The V end lost 5 bases, the J end lost 4 bases, and 6 bases lay between the germline ends. This CDR3 has 11 residues. Germline assignment: CDR1 SGHVS and CDR2 FQNEAQ. Concerning this clone: Its antigen is unknown.

V and J are TRBV7-8 and TRBJ2-7; D gene unclear. The specimen comprised unstimulated CD8+ T cells sorted from spleen or lymph node cells, sampled before intestinal transplant. The receptor was derived from a human donor who received an intestinal transplant. For the CDR3, the DNA is TGTGCCAGCAGCAACTCATACGAGCAGTACTTC. This translates into CASSNSYEQYF.